The clone carrying this T cell receptor (beta chain) has ten or more counts. Its specificity is unknown. The source of the sample is a study of identical twins. Regarding the study as a whole: Out-of-frame TCR alpha sharing observed in monozygotic twins exceeded model estimates. Fewer insertions characterized abundant cord blood beta clonotypes, whereas memory repertoires showed none.

Every donor was a healthy Caucasian. This CDR3 contains 16 residues. The V gene lost 1 base and the J gene lost 8 bases, with 18 bases spanning the gap. A single record per CDR3 protein comes from TCRdb applying MiXCR to the 5' RACE reads. The sample carries under 900,000 distinct CDR3 sequences, 9% to 15% recorded once. These records were also assigned to another study, of yellow fever vaccine responses in identical twins.

The gene calls are TRBV12-3 or TRBV12-4 and TRBJ2-1; tentative D call: TRBD1 (6 bases). Sequencing input: PBMCs. The clonotype was recovered from a woman younger than 35 in good health. In DNA, the CDR3 is TGTGCCAGCAGTTTAGTGGTGGGGGCGGTTCGGGATGAGCAGTTCTTC. Protein product: CASSLVVGAVRDEQFF.